The T cell receptor beta chain described here comes from a study of shared clonotypes between healthy human individuals. The wider study: CD8 memory received one plate per donor, CD8 naive two, CD4 memory three and CD4 naive three.

In the case of this clone: The antigen remains undetermined.

Sequencing used immunoSEQ multiplex PCR; TCRdb keeps in-frame clones, though not all of them. The table shows a few million clones, with over 90% occurring only once. General study results and limits: Sorted-subset sequencing, rarefaction showed, was incomplete despite large depth.

This clonotype originated in a young man in good health. Some clones in this sample may be carry-over from other donors' samples. The specimen sequenced was naive CD4+ T cells from PBMCs. Subset meaning: CD45RA+ positively selected.

The CDR3 DNA follows: TGTGCCAGCAGTTTATCCCCCCTCCGGGACAGTCTCTCCTACGAGCAGTACTTC. Translating gives CASSLSPLRDSLSYEQYF. V gene TRBV27 combines with J gene TRBJ2-7, with 7 bases matching TRBD1. Germline loops: CDR1 MNHEY, CDR2 SMNVEV (reference sequence). The CDR3 is made up of 18 amino acids. The V segment lost 0 bases and the J segment 0 bases; nucleotides outside the gene matches: 11.